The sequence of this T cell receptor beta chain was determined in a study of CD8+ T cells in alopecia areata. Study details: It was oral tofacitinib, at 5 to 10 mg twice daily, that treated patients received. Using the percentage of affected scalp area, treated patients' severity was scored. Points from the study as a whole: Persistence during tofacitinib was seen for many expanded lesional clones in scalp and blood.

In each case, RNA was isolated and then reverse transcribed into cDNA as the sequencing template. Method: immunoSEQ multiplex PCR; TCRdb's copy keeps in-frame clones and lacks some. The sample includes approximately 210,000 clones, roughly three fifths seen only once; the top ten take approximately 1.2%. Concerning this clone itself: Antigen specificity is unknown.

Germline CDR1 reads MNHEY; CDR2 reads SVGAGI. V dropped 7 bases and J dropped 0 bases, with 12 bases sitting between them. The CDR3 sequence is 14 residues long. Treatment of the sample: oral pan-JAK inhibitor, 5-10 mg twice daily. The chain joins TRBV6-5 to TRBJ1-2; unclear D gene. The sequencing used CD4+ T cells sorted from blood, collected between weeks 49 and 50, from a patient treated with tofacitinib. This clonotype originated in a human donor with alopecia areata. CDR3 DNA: TGTGCCAGCACTCAGGCTCCGTCTAACTATGGCTACACCTTC. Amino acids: CASTQAPSNYGYTF.